The present T cell receptor beta chain was sequenced within a study of T cells in Graves' hyperthyroidism and ophthalmopathy. Per germline, CDR1 MGHRA and CDR2 YSYEKL. The CDR3 contains 17 residues. Unmatched junction bases numbered 11, after V lost 0 bases and J lost 4 bases. This clonotype has a count of ten or more. From RNA transcripts, TCR beta CDR3 regions were amplified. Primed by the HTBI set, a first-round RT-PCR was run on the TCR CDR3. TCRdb analysed the multiplex PCR reads with MiXCR anew, one entry per CDR3 protein. The table includes 95,000 to 110,000 distinct CDR3 sequences, about 17% detected once.

V is TRBV4-1 and J is TRBJ2-7, with 8 bases that match TRBD2. What was sequenced was blood. The TCR comes from a woman aged 45-60 years with Graves' hyperthyroidism. Here the CDR3 DNA reads TGCGCCAGCAGCCAAGATTGGATAGCGGGATTTCCTTACGAGCAGTACGTC. Protein product: CASSQDWIAGFPYEQYV.